This T cell receptor (beta chain) stems from a study of blood T cell repertoires in COVID-19. The CDR3 totals 15 residues. Germline V gene lookup returns CDR1 LGHDT and CDR2 YNNKEL (reference sequence). J gave up 2 bases and V 1 base, and 1 base lay outside the gene matches. Some clones are missing from TCRdb's copy, which holds only in-frame ones; the method was immunoSEQ multiplex PCR. The data contain approximately 440,000 clones, 90% of them singletons. V is TRBV3-1 (or the pseudogene TRBV3-2) and J is TRBJ2-1; 8 bases match TRBD1. The receptor comes from a man aged 18 to 29 who had recovered from COVID-19. The sample consisted of PBMCs or T cells enriched from blood (not recorded which). CDR3 protein: CASSQGQGTYNEQFF. Written as DNA, the CDR3 is TGTGCCAGCAGCCAAGGACAGGGGACCTACAATGAGCAGTTCTTC.